This T cell receptor beta chain derives from a study of blood T cell repertoires in COVID-19. Study summary: COVID-19 samples collected from the United States, Italy and Spain covered acute and convalescent phases.

This clone was detected once. The age range of participants was about 18 to 100 years, with residence in more than 20 US areas. Each participant's cohort was designated according to participant-reported clinical history. In the authors' methods: The authors estimated nucleated cell counts from reference gene primer amplification. Only in-frame clones appear in the TCRdb table, and some are missing; sequencing was by immunoSEQ multiplex PCR. V and J calls and clone size come straight from that table; D and trimming were deduced from the DNA. There are about 270,000 clones in the sample; 75% to 90% occur only once, and roughly 2.3% lies in the top ten. Germline values: CDR1 LGHDT, CDR2 YNNKEL (reference sequence). The CDR3 is made up of 16 amino acids. Deletions cut 2 bases from V and 0 bases from J, with 13 bases between.

The sequence derives from a woman in her late teens or twenties who had recovered from COVID-19. The sequenced sample was PBMCs or T cells enriched from blood (not recorded which). V usage is TRBV3-1 (or the pseudogene TRBV3-2) and J usage is TRBJ2-5; the D gene is possibly TRBD2 (6 bases). The CDR3 sequence: CASSQLSGSYQETQYF. For the CDR3, the DNA is TGTGCCAGCAGCCAACTTAGCGGATCGTACCAAGAGACCCAGTACTTC.